The entry that follows covers one TCR beta chain sequence. Germline loops: CDR1 SGHRS, CDR2 YFSETQ. The V end was cut by 4 bases, the J end by 4 bases, with 17 bases between. The CDR3 extends over 15 amino acids. This sample stems from a study of blood T cell repertoires in COVID-19. About the research overall: Samples of COVID-19 (acute and convalescent) were obtained from the United States, Italy and Spain.

Clones were read by immunoSEQ multiplex PCR, and TCRdb kept only the in-frame ones, dropping some. The table has around 72,000 clones, 81% seen once. The material sequenced was peripheral blood. J is TRBJ1-1 and V is TRBV5-1; possible D gene TRBD1, 6 bases. This sequence originates from a woman between 65 and 79 years old with acute or convalescent COVID-19. The CDR3 loop reads CASSPWTSRGTEAFF. The CDR3 bases are TGCGCCAGCAGCCCATGGACATCCAGGGGCACTGAAGCTTTCTTT.